This T cell receptor (beta chain) emerged from a study of response to subunit inactivated influenza vaccine (dated by TCRdb to the late 2010s). The study in broad terms: Deep quantitative T cell receptor repertoire profiling was used in the study to track responses to a trivalent subunit inactivated influenza vaccine. The research as a whole found: The authors suggested that each seasonal influenza vaccination may recruit only a limited number of new T cells.

Libraries came from RT-PCR. TCRdb records Illumina HiSeq 2500 as the sequencer. TCRdb took the public reads, trimmed them with fastp at Q25, ran MiXCR for clone calling and kept in-frame beta chains. Each record represents a unique CDR3 protein, reported with the most common genes and DNA among its rows. The sample data list 500,000 to 600,000 distinct CDR3 sequences, and less than 8% of these were observed just once. The ten largest clonotypes hold around 13% of the sample. V is clipped by 1 base and J by 5 bases, and the sequence between their germline boundaries is 6 bases long. The CDR3, cysteine through phenylalanine, is 13 amino acids long. Of the read, only the CDR3 DNA is kept; its 39 bases are in frame from base 1. Via the germline V gene, CDR1 is SGHRS and CDR2 YFSETQ. This clonotype was seen at least ten times. Its recognized antigen is unknown. The sample holds no much larger clone one base away, and base qualities are not on file.

Sequencing used PBMCs from blood, obtained about 24 months after vaccination. This clonotype was sampled from a man between 50 and 69 years old who received an inactivated influenza vaccine. Donor details come from another sample of the same person, matched by shared clones. The chain is encoded by TRBV5-1 joined to TRBJ2-2, with the D gene not clear enough to name. The nucleotides read TGCGCCAGCAGCTTGTCACTTACCGGGGAGCTGTTTTTT. The translation is CASSLSLTGELFF.